This paragraph reports one T cell receptor (beta chain). Its target is not known. Data came from immunoSEQ multiplex PCR; TCRdb stores just in-frame clones and leaves some out. Among 250,000 to 350,000 clones listed, around 86% were seen once. From the approximately 120-subject validation cohort, which was separate from the roughly 670-subject first cohort, the donors were drawn. The entry originates in a study of cytomegalovirus exposure and HLA in healthy donors. Study observations and caveats: Rare TCR sequences predominated, though certain public TCRs were found in many donors. Researchers counted roughly 160 TCR beta chains as cytomegalovirus-associated. Researchers reported that a few CMV-associated chains were confirmed in vitro as CMV antigen-specific.

Germline lookup yields CDR1 MNHEY and CDR2 SVGAGI. Germline trimming cut 4 bases from V and 11 bases from J; bases unmatched to any gene: 2. The CDR3 is made up of 11 amino acids. This clonotype was obtained from a woman in her late teens or twenties in good health and CMV-seronegative. The source material was PBMCs. The J gene is TRBJ2-1, the V gene TRBV6-5, with 7 positions matching TRBD2. In DNA, the CDR3 is TGTGCCAGCAGTTCGGGGGGAAAGCAGTTCTTC. Its translation is CASSSGGKQFF.